This entry concerns a single T cell receptor beta chain. Its target is not known. A read error is possible here, since a much larger clone lies one base away. Using its own MiXCR run on the multiplex PCR reads, TCRdb lists one record per CDR3 protein. The sample has around 140,000 distinct CDR3 sequences, about a fifth seen once. The data were taken from a study of breast tumors, draining lymph nodes, adjacent tissues. Germline CDR1 reads SGHAT; CDR2 reads FQNNGV. CDR3 length: 14 amino acids. The V end was cut by 4 bases, the J end by 2 bases, with 11 bases between. Samples came from axillary lymph nodes draining the breast cancer. Study-wide results and caveats: Findings are consistent with lymph node origin and intratumoral expansion of most tumor T cells.

V and J are TRBV11-2 and TRBJ2-5; D remains ambiguous. Input material: axillary lymph node tissue. The clonotype originates from a female donor with breast cancer. Some clones in this sample may be carry-over from other donors' samples. CDR3 protein: CASSSWSFQETQYF. The CDR3 region has the DNA TGTGCCAGCAGCTCCTGGTCATTTCAAGAGACCCAGTACTTC.